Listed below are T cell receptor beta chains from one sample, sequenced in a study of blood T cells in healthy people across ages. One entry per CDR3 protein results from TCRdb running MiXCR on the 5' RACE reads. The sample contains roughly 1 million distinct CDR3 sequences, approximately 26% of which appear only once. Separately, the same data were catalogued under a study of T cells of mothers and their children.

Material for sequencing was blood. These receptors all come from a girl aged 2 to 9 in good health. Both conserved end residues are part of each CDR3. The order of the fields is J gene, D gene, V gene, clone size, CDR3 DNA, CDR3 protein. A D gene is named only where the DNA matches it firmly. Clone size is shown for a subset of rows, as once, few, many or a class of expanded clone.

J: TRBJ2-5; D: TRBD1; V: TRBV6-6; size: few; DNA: TGCGCCAGCAGTTACAGGGGGCCAGAGACCCAGTACTTC; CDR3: CASSYRGPETQYF
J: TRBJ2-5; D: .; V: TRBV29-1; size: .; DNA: TGCAGCGTTGAAGAGGGGACCTCATACCAAGAGACCCAGTACTTC; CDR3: CSVEEGTSYQETQYF
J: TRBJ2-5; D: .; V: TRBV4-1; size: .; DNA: TGCGCCAGCAGCCAAGGTGCCTACTCGGAGACCCAGTACTTC; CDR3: CASSQGAYSETQYF
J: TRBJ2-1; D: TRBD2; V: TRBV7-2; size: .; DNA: TGTGCCAGCACCGGACTAGCGGGTTTGAGAGAGCAGTTCTTC; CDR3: CASTGLAGLREQFF
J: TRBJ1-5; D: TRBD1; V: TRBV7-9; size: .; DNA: TGTGCCAGCAGCTTGGACAGGCCTAATCAGCCCCAGCATTTT; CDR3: CASSLDRPNQPQHF
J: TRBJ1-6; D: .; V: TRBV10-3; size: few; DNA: TGTGCCATCAGCGAGACCAACCAAAATTCACCCCTCCACTTT; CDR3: CAISETNQNSPLHF
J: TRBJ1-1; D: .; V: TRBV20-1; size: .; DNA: TGCAGTGCTAGAGTCCAGGGTGGCACTGAAGCTTTCTTT; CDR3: CSARVQGGTEAFF
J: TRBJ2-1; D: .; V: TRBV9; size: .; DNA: TGTGCCAGCAGCTCAGATGATGAGCAGTTCTTC; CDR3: CASSSDDEQFF
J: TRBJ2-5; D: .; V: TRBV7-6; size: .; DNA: TGTGCCAGCAGCTTAGCGCCCAGGACAGTCCCCCTCCAAGAGACCCAGTACTTC; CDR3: CASSLAPRTVPLQETQYF
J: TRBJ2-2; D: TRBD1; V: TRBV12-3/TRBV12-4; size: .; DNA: TGTGCCAGCACAGACAGGGGCGTTAACACCGGGGAGCTGTTTTTT; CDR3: CASTDRGVNTGELFF
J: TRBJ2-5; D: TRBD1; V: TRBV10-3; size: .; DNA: TGTGCCACCACCTTTGGACAGGGGTTAGAGACCCAGTACTTC; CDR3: CATTFGQGLETQYF
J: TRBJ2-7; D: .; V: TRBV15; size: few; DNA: TGTGCCACCAGCAGAGATTTTTACGAGCAGTACTTC; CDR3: CATSRDFYEQYF
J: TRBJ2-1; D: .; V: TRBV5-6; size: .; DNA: TGTGCCAGCAGCTTGACCACGAGGGGAGAGCAGTTCTTC; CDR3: CASSLTTRGEQFF
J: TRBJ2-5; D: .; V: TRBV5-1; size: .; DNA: TGCGCCAGCAGCCGCCCTGGGGTAGAAGAGACCCAGTACTTC; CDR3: CASSRPGVEETQYF
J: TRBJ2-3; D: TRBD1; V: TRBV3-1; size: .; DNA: TGTGCCAGCAGCCGCCAAGACAGGGGCGGCACGGATACGCAGTATTTT; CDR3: CASSRQDRGGTDTQYF
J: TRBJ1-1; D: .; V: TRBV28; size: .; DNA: TGTGCCAGCAGTCGACCCGACGGGTTGGGTGAAGCTTTCTTT; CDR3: CASSRPDGLGEAFF
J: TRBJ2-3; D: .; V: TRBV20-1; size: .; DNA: TGCAGTGCTAGAGATAGTTTAAGGGCAGGGACCAGTCAGTATTTT; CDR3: CSARDSLRAGTSQYF
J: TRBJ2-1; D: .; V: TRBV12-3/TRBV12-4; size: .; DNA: TGTGCCAGCAGGGCCGCGGTAGAGCAGTTCTTC; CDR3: CASRAAVEQFF
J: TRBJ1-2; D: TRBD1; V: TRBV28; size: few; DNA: TGTGCCAGCAGTCCCGGGACAGCAATGTTCTATGGCTACACCTTC; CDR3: CASSPGTAMFYGYTF
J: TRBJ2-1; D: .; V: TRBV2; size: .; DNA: TGTGCCAGCTGGGCGGAAAGAGCCGACAATGAGCAGTTCTTC; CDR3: CASWAERADNEQFF
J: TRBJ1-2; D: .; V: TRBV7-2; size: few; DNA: TGTGCCAGCAGCTTAGAGCGGGTGACAGTACGTGGCTACACCTTC; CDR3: CASSLERVTVRGYTF
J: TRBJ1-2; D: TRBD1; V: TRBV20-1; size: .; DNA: TGCAGTGCTAGAGATGGGGGGCGGACAGGCTACTACACCTTC; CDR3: CSARDGGRTGYYTF
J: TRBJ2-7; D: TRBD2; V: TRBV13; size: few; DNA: TGTGCCAGCAGCCCGAGCGGGGCATATTACGAGCAGTACTTC; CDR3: CASSPSGAYYEQYF
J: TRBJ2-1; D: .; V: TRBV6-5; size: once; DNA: TGTGCCAGCAGTTACGTGGCAGGGAGCCACAATGAGCAGTTCTTC; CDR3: CASSYVAGSHNEQFF
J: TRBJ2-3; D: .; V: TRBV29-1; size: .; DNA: TGCAGCGTTGAAACCAGGGTAGGGACAGATACGCAGTATTTT; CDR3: CSVETRVGTDTQYF
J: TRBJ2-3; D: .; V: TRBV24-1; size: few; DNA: TGTGCCACCAGTGATTTCCGGAGAGACGGTACAGATACGCAGTATTTT; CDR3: CATSDFRRDGTDTQYF
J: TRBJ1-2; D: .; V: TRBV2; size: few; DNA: TGTGCCAGCAGTGGTACAGCGAACTATGGCTACACCTTC; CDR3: CASSGTANYGYTF